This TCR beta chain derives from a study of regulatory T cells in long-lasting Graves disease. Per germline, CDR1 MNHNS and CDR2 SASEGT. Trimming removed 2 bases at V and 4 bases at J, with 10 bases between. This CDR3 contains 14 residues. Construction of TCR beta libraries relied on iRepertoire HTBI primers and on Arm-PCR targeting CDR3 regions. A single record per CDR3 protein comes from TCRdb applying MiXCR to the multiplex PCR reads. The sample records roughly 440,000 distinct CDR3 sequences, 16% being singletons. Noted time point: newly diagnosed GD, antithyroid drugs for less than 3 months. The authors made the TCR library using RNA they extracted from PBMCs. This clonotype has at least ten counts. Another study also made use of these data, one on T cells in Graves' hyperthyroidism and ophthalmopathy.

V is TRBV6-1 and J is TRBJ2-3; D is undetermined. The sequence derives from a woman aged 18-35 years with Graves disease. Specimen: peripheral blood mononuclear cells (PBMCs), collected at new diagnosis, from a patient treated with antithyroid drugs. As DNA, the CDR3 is TGTGCCAGCAGTGAACGAGGCAGAGCAGATACGCAGTATTTT. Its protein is CASSERGRADTQYF.